This T cell receptor (beta chain) appears in the sequencing data of a study of human T cells and chemical hapten exposure. Study-wide findings and caveats: Healthy people's immune response may differ from that of the donors, who had alopecia.

Notes on this clonotype: Antigen: not known.

In germline, CDR1 is MNHEY, CDR2 SVGAGI. The V gene end was trimmed by 0 bases and the J gene end by 2 bases; junction bases not matched to a gene: 1. The CDR3 has 16 amino acids. The sample's time point: patch test 1, 2 weeks after DPC sensitization. Indicated treatment: therapeutic diphenylcyclopropenone sensitization with weekly scalp DPC. Unfractionated whole blood served as the source for total RNA extraction. TCRdb recomputed calls from the RACE reads with MiXCR, one row per CDR3 protein. The data hold roughly 70,000 distinct CDR3 sequences, with around a third observed a single time. This receptor was taken from a man aged 40-49 years with alopecia areata. Some clones in this sample may be carry-over from other donors' samples. Source: whole blood, taken in connection with sensitization to the hapten diphenylcyclopropenone (DPC). The genes are TRBV6-5 and TRBJ2-3; 11 positions match TRBD2. CDR3 bases: TGTGCCAGCAGTTACTCGACTAGCGGGAACACAGATACGCAGTATTTT. This sequence encodes CASSYSTSGNTDTQYF.